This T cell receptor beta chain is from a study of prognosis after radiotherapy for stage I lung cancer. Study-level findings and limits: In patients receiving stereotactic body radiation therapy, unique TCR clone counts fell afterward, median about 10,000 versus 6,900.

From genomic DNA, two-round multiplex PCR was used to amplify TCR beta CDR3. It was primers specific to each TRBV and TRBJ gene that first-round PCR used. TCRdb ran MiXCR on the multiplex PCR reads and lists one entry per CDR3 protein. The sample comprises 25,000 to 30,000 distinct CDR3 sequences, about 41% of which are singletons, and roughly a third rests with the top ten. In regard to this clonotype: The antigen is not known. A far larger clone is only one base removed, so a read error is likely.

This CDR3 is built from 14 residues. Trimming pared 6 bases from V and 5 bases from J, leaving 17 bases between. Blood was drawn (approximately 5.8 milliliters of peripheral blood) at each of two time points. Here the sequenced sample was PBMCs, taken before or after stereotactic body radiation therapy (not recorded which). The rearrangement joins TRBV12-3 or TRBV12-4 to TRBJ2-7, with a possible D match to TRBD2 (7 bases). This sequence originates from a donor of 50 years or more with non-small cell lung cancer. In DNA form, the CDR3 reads TGTGCCAGCAGCGTATCCCCGGGGGGCAACGAGCAGTACTTC. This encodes CASSVSPGGNEQYF.